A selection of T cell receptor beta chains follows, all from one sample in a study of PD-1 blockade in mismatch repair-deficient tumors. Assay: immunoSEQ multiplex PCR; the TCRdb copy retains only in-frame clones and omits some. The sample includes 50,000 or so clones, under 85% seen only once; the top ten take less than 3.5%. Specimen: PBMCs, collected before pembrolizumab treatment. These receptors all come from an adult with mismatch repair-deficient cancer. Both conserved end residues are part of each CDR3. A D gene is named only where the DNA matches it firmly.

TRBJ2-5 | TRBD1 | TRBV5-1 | CASSLGGQWGEQETQYF
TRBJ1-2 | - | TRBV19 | CASSITGTRGKEDGYTF
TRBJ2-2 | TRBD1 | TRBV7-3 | CASSLGQGAGDGELFF
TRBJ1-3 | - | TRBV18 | CASSEPGQTSGNTIYF
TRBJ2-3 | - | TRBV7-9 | CASSLKGTTDTQYF
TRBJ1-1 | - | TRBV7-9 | CASSRGSGEAFF
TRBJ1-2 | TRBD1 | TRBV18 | CASSPGQGVRDYGYTF
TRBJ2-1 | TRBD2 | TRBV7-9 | CASSWRGYNEQFF
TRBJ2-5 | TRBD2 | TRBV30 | CAWERGGRQETQYF
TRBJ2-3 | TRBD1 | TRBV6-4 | CASRPSGGHTDTQYF
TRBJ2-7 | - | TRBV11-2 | CASSLVSSYEQYF
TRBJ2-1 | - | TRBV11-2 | CASSFNYGEQFF
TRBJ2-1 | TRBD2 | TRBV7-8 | CASSLGTSGRSSYNEQFF
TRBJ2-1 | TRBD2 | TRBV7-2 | CASKETSGPRGQFF
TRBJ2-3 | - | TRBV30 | CAWSGRDTQYF
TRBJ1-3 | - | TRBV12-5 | CASGLGRDSGNTIYF
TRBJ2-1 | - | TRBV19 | CASTPGHRPYNEQFF
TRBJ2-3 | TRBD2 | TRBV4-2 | CASSQATSGRIPDTQYF
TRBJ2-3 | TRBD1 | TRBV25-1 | CASRDRNTDTQYF
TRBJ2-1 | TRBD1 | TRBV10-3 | CAIAGQGNNEQFF
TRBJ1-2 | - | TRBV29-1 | CSVPGDYGYTF
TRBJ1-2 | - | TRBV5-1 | CASSLAGELRGKDYGYTF
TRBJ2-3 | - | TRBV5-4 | CASSAGASTDTQYF